The rows below give T cell receptor beta chains drawn from one sample of a study of cytomegalovirus exposure and HLA in healthy donors. The method was immunoSEQ multiplex PCR; TCRdb's version includes in-frame clones alone and lacks a portion of them. Of fewer than 200,000 clones in the sample, around three quarters were seen once. Sequencing was carried out using PBMCs. The origin of the receptors is a man between 25 and 39 years old in good health and CMV-seropositive. CDR3s include the opening cysteine and the closing phenylalanine or tryptophan. Fields, in order: CDR3 DNA, CDR3 protein, V gene, clone size, D gene, J gene. D genes are given only for firm matches. Clone size appears in some rows only: once, few, many, or a class for an expanded clone.

TGTGCCAGCAGCCCCTCGACAGGGGACAATGAGCAGTTCTTC | CASSPSTGDNEQFF | TRBV7-3 | once | TRBD1 | TRBJ2-1
TGTGCCAGCAGTGAGACAGGGTTTTCACCCCTCCACTTT | CASSETGFSPLHF | TRBV25-1 | - | TRBD1 | TRBJ1-6
TGCAGCGGTGGCAGGGTGAACGAGCAGTACTTC | CSGGRVNEQYF | TRBV29-1 | once | - | TRBJ2-7
TGTGCCAGCAGTGAAACAGGGGGCTCCTATAATTCACCCCTCCACTTT | CASSETGGSYNSPLHF | TRBV6-1 | - | TRBD1 | TRBJ1-6
TGCGCCAGCAGCCAGACAGTCACCGATAACAATGAGCAGTTCTTC | CASSQTVTDNNEQFF | TRBV4-3 | - | - | TRBJ2-1
TGTGCCAGTAGTATAGCCCTAGCGGGGGGACAAGAGACCCAGTACTTC | CASSIALAGGQETQYF | TRBV19 | - | TRBD2 | TRBJ2-5
TGTGCCAGCAGCGTAGTTCCAGGGGGGCGCGAGCAGTACTTC | CASSVVPGGREQYF | TRBV9 | - | - | TRBJ2-7
TGCGCCAGCAGCCAAGATCCACCACAGGGAGAAACCAACGTCCTGACTTTC | CASSQDPPQGETNVLTF | TRBV4-3 | - | - | TRBJ2-6
TGCGCCAGCAGTGAATTCAATTCTGGAAACACCATATATTTT | CASSEFNSGNTIYF | TRBV10-1 | - | - | TRBJ1-3
TGCGCCAGCAGCTTGGGACAGAATAATTCACCCCTCCACTTT | CASSLGQNNSPLHF | TRBV5-1 | - | - | TRBJ1-6
TGCGCCAGCAGCCAGGGGGTCCAGGGGGGAAACATTCAGTACTTC | CASSQGVQGGNIQYF | TRBV4-3 | - | - | TRBJ2-4
TGCGCCAGCAGCCAAAACAGGGCCTTTAATTCACCCCTCCACTTT | CASSQNRAFNSPLHF | TRBV4-1 | - | - | TRBJ1-6
TGTGCCAGCAGCCAGGAACCAACACTCACAGGGGGCACCTACGAGCAGTACTTC | CASSQEPTLTGGTYEQYF | TRBV4-2 | once | TRBD1 | TRBJ2-7
TGTGCCACCAGCAGAGAGAGGGCGGGTCTTGCAGATACGCAGTATTTT | CATSRERAGLADTQYF | TRBV15 | - | - | TRBJ2-3
TGTGCCAGCAGCTTGGACCCGACTAGCACAGATACGCAGTATTTT | CASSLDPTSTDTQYF | TRBV5-4 | - | - | TRBJ2-3
TGTGCCAGCAATACGGGACAGGGGAATTACGAGCAGTACTTC | CASNTGQGNYEQYF | TRBV6-1 | - | TRBD1 | TRBJ2-7
TGTGCCAGCAACGACAGGGTCGACGAAAAACTGTTTTTT | CASNDRVDEKLFF | TRBV2 | - | TRBD1 | TRBJ1-4
TGTGCCAGCAGCCTCGGACAGGGGGCACCTAACTATGGCTACACCTTC | CASSLGQGAPNYGYTF | TRBV5-5 | - | TRBD1 | TRBJ1-2
TGTGCCAGCAGTGATCCCTCGGGGACAGTAAGCAATCAGCCCCAGCATTTT | CASSDPSGTVSNQPQHF | TRBV6-1 | - | TRBD1 | TRBJ1-5
TGTGCCAGCAGACTAGGGACAGGGACAGATACGCAGTATTTT | CASRLGTGTDTQYF | TRBV28 | - | TRBD1 | TRBJ2-3
TGTGCCAGCAGCTGGCTCATGAACACTGAAGCTTTCTTT | CASSWLMNTEAFF | TRBV6-6 | - | - | TRBJ1-1
TGTGCCAGCAGTTCGGACAGGGAGAACACTGAAGCTTTCTTT | CASSSDRENTEAFF | TRBV28 | once | TRBD1 | TRBJ1-1
TGCGCCAGCAGTCCCTCGACCGGGACAGGGGCCCACTATGGCTACACCTTC | CASSPSTGTGAHYGYTF | TRBV4-1 | - | TRBD1 | TRBJ1-2
TGTGCCAGCGGGCAGATCTCTGGGGCCAACGTCCTGACTTTC | CASGQISGANVLTF | TRBV13 | - | - | TRBJ2-6
TGTGCCTCTAACCCCCGTGCGGGGAGCTCCTACGAGCAGTACTTC | CASNPRAGSSYEQYF | TRBV30 | - | - | TRBJ2-7
TGTGCCAGCAGTGACGCCCCGGGACAGGGGTTGGAGACCCAGTACTTC | CASSDAPGQGLETQYF | TRBV6-4 | - | TRBD1 | TRBJ2-5
TGTGCCAGCAGTTCGACTAGCGCAGAGACCCAGTACTTC | CASSSTSAETQYF | TRBV2 | once | TRBD2 | TRBJ2-5
TGTGCCATCAGTGAGCAGGCCTTAGGGGGGGCGCGCCCCGAAAAACTGTTTTTT | CAISEQALGGARPEKLFF | TRBV10-3 | - | - | TRBJ1-4
TGCGCCAGCAGCTTGGAGACTTGGGGGACAAACGTTGCAACTAATGAAAAACTGTTTTTT | CASSLETWGTNVATNEKLFF | TRBV5-1 | few | - | TRBJ1-4
TGCGCCAGCAGTGACAGGGCCCAGAATCAGCCCCAGCATTTT | CASSDRAQNQPQHF | TRBV10-2 | - | - | TRBJ1-5
TGCGCCAGCAGCTTGTCCCGCGGGGGGACGGGTGGCACTGAAGCTTTCTTT | CASSLSRGGTGGTEAFF | TRBV5-1 | - | - | TRBJ1-1
TGTGCCAGCAGTGTGGCGGATCGAAACACCATATATTTT | CASSVADRNTIYF | TRBV6-1 | - | - | TRBJ1-3
TGTGCCATCGCCAGGGATCCCATCGAGCAGTACTTC | CAIARDPIEQYF | TRBV10-3 | - | - | TRBJ2-7
TGTGCCAGCAGCTCACCCCTGGACAGGGGAGAGACCCAGTACTTC | CASSSPLDRGETQYF | TRBV7-6 | - | TRBD1 | TRBJ2-5
TGTGCCTGGAGTGTACGTTCAGGGTTCTTCACCGGGGAGCTGTTTTTT | CAWSVRSGFFTGELFF | TRBV30 | once | - | TRBJ2-2
TGTGCCAGCAGGGACAGGGGGCCCGAGCAGTACTTC | CASRDRGPEQYF | TRBV2 | once | TRBD1 | TRBJ2-7
TGTGCCAGCAGCGTAGGGGGGGGACTAGTCCAAGAGACCCAGTACTTC | CASSVGGGLVQETQYF | TRBV9 | - | TRBD2 | TRBJ2-5
TGTGCCAGCAGGACAGGGTTGGCCAAAAACATTCAGTACTTC | CASRTGLAKNIQYF | TRBV2 | - | TRBD1 | TRBJ2-4
TGTGCCTGGAGTGTAGGGGGTGGAAATTCACCCCTCCACTTT | CAWSVGGGNSPLHF | TRBV30 | - | - | TRBJ1-6
TGTGCCAGCAGCCAAGACGGCAGGGTGGATCAGCCCCAGCATTTT | CASSQDGRVDQPQHF | TRBV4-2 | - | - | TRBJ1-5
TGTGCCAGCTCGGGACAGTCCTACGAGCAGTACTTC | CASSGQSYEQYF | TRBV2 | few | TRBD1 | TRBJ2-7
TGTGCCAGCAGCGCCAACCGGGACAGGGGGCCTTTAAGCAATCAGCCCCAGCATTTT | CASSANRDRGPLSNQPQHF | TRBV9 | - | TRBD1 | TRBJ1-5
TGTGCCAGCACTTACTCCCCAGGGAGGGACGAGCAGTATTTC | CASTYSPGRDEQYF | TRBV6-6 | few | TRBD2 | TRBJ2-7
TGCGCCAGCAGCTCCCCCGGGGGGGGGCGAGAGACCCAGTACTTC | CASSSPGGGRETQYF | TRBV5-1 | - | TRBD2 | TRBJ2-5
TGCAGCGTTCTAATCTGGGGGGAGGAATTCCCCCTCCACTTT | CSVLIWGEEFPLHF | TRBV29-1 | - | - | TRBJ1-6
TGTGCCAGCAGTTCAGGACAGGGGGGAACTTTCTTT | CASSSGQGGTFF | TRBV28 | - | TRBD1 | TRBJ1-1
TGTGCCAGCAGAAGAAAAACAGGGGACGAGCAGTACTTC | CASRRKTGDEQYF | TRBV6-6 | - | TRBD1 | TRBJ2-7
TGTGCCAGCAGTTGGGGGCAGGAAGCGCAGTATTTT | CASSWGQEAQYF | TRBV2 | - | - | TRBJ2-3
TGCGCCAGCAGCCCCATAAGCACCGTCTCTGGAAACACCATATATTTT | CASSPISTVSGNTIYF | TRBV4-1 | - | - | TRBJ1-3
TGCGCCAGCAGCCCGCAGGGCGCAGATACGCAGTATTTT | CASSPQGADTQYF | TRBV5-1 | - | - | TRBJ2-3
TGTGCCAGCAGGGGGGACAGCGCGACCGGGGAGCTGTTTTTT | CASRGDSATGELFF | TRBV2 | - | TRBD1 | TRBJ2-2
TGTGCCAGCAGCTTAGGCGTAGCGAGCGTTACGTACGAGCAGTACTTC | CASSLGVASVTYEQYF | TRBV7-9 | few | - | TRBJ2-7
TGCGCCAGCAGCCAGGGATGGGACTACCTTACCTACGAGCAGTACTTC | CASSQGWDYLTYEQYF | TRBV4-1 | - | TRBD2 | TRBJ2-7
TGTGCCAGCAGTTACTACGGGGGGGTAACCGGGGAGCTGTTTTTT | CASSYYGGVTGELFF | TRBV6-5 | - | TRBD2 | TRBJ2-2
TGCGCCAGCAGCCCGGGACAGGCTGGGGAGACCCAGTACTTC | CASSPGQAGETQYF | TRBV5-1 | few | TRBD1 | TRBJ2-5